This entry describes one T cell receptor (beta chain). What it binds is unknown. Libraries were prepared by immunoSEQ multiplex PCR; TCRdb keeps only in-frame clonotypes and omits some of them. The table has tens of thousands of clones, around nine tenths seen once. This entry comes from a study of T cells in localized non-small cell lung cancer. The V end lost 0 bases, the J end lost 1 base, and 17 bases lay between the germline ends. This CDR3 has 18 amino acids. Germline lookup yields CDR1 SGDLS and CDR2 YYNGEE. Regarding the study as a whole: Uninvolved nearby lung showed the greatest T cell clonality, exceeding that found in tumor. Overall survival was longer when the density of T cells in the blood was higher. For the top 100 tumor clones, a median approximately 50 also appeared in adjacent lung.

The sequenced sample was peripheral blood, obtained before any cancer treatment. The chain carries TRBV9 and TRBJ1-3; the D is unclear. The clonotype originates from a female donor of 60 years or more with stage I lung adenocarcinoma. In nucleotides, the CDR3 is TGTGCCAGCAGCGTAGGATTCCCGTCCAGGCGGTCTGGAAACACCATATATTTT. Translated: CASSVGFPSRRSGNTIYF.